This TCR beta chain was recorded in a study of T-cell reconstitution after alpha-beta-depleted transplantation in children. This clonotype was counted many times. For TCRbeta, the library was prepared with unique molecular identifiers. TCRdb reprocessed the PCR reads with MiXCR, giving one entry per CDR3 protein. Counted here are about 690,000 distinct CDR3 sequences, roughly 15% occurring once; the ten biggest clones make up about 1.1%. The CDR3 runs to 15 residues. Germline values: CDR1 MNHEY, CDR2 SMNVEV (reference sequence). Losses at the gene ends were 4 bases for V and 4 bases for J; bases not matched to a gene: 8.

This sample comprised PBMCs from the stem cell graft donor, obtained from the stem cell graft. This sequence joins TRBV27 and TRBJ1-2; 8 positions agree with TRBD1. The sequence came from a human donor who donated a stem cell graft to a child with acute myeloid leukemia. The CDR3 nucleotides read TGTGCCAGCAGTTCCCGACAGGGGATCGGCTATGGCTACACCTTC. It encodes CASSSRQGIGYGYTF.